One sample yielded the 24 T cell receptor beta chains listed below, sequenced in a study of blood T cells in healthy people across ages. A second PCR, run for roughly 7 to 11 cycles, used a sample-barcoded 5' primer plus a J-beta primer mix. A single record per CDR3 protein comes from TCRdb applying MiXCR to the 5' RACE reads. The data show roughly 800,000 distinct CDR3 sequences, approximately 25% seen once. This same sample was also taken into another study, of T cells of mothers and their children.

Material: blood. These receptors all come from a boy younger than 18 in good health.

The rearrangement links TRBV13 to TRBJ2-4; D ambiguous. The V gene lost 4 bases and the J gene lost 8 bases, with 6 bases spanning the gap. This CDR3 has 11 residues. CDR1 and CDR2 from the germline V gene are PRHDT and FYEKMQ (reference sequence). The CDR3 protein is CASSYRDIQYF. The CDR3 nucleotides read TGTGCCAGCAGCTATAGGGACATTCAGTACTTC.

This clonotype was seen a handful of times. V gene TRBV27 combines with J gene TRBJ2-5; 8 bases agree with TRBD2. The CDR3 has 16 amino acids. Germline assignment: CDR1 MNHEY and CDR2 SMNVEV (reference sequence). Unmatched junction bases numbered 7, after V lost 4 bases and J lost 0 bases. In DNA form, the CDR3 reads TGTGCCAGCAGTTCGGGGGGGTGGAGGTACCAAGAGACCCAGTACTTC. Translated, it gives CASSSGGWRYQETQYF.

Only a few counts were recorded for this clonotype. The rearrangement uses TRBV12-3 or TRBV12-4 and TRBJ1-2; D is unclear. This CDR3 is 14 amino acids long. V was trimmed by 1 base and J by 7 bases, leaving 13 bases between them. The DNA of the CDR3 is TGTGCCAGCAGTTTAGGGCCGAGCTCAGGTGGCTACACCTTC. Protein sequence: CASSLGPSSGGYTF.

This clonotype was found a few times. The J gene is TRBJ2-5, the V gene TRBV7-8; possibly TRBD1 or TRBD2 for D (5 bases each). From germline, CDR1 is SGHVS and CDR2 FQNEAQ. This CDR3 spans 14 amino acids. V was cut by 3 bases and J by 5 bases, with 13 bases left in between. This CDR3 reads CASSFAGAGETQYF. The CDR3 DNA follows: TGTGCCAGCAGCTTTGCGGGCGCAGGGGAGACCCAGTACTTC.

The V and J genes are TRBV6-6 and TRBJ2-3, with 7 bases identical to TRBD1. From germline, CDR1 is MNHNY and CDR2 SVGAGI (reference sequence). This CDR3 comprises 16 residues. J lost 5 bases, V lost 0 bases, and 8 bases had no gene match. The CDR3 bases are TGTGCCAGCAGTTACTCCGGGACAGAGGAAGGAGATACGCAGTATTTT. Its translation: CASSYSGTEEGDTQYF.

This clonotype was seen many times. CDR3 sequence reads: CSASTVGVEQYF. DNA for the CDR3: TGCAGTGCTAGTACTGTAGGAGTCGAGCAGTACTTC. The genes are TRBV20-1 and TRBJ2-7; D remains unclear. With 3 bases removed from V and 6 bases from J, the gap between germline ends came to 12 bases. CDR3 length: 12 amino acids. Looked up from germline, CDR1 is DFQATT and CDR2 is SNEGSKA (reference sequence).

V is TRBV6-6 and J is TRBJ1-1; unclear D gene. Looked up from germline, CDR1 is MNHNY and CDR2 is SVGAGI (reference sequence). The CDR3 length is 14 residues. Trimming left V 5 bases short and J 0 bases short, with 10 bases between. The CDR3 protein is CASSPFFMNTEAFF. The CDR3 DNA follows: TGTGCCAGCAGTCCGTTTTTCATGAACACTGAAGCTTTCTTT.

This clonotype was counted a few times. One end of the junction fails to match germline, which may point to a read error. The V and J genes are TRBV2 and TRBJ2-1; D tentatively reads TRBD1 or TRBD2 (5 bases each). Matching the DNA end better, TRBJ2-7 makes the J call doubtful. The CDR3 length is 13 residues. The germline CDR1 and CDR2 sequences are SNHLY and FYNNEI. Here the CDR3 reads CASNNRRNYEQYF. The CDR3 DNA reads TGTGCTAGCAATAACAGGAGGAACTACGAGCAGTACTTC.

The rearrangement uses TRBV9 and TRBJ2-5, with 15 bases aligning to TRBD2. The J call is uncertain, as TRBJ2-1 better fits the DNA end. CDR1 and CDR2 from the germline V gene are SGDLS and YYNGEE. The CDR3 totals 17 residues. The CDR3 region has the DNA TGTGCCAGCAGCGCCCCCGGGACTAGCGGGGGGTACAATGAGCAGTTCTTC. The encoded protein is CASSAPGTSGGYNEQFF.

The genes are TRBV15 and TRBJ2-1; no clear D gene. This CDR3 region has 13 residues. The germline V gene encodes CDR1 LNHNV and CDR2 YYDKDF (reference sequence). V gave up 5 bases and J gave up 4 bases, with 9 bases separating them. CDR3 amino acids: CATSPTPYNEQFF. As DNA, the CDR3 is TGTGCCACCAGCCCCACTCCGTACAATGAGCAGTTCTTC.

This clonotype was recorded a few times. J is TRBJ2-3 and V is TRBV7-9; D is tentatively TRBD1 or TRBD2 (5 bases each). CDR1 is SEHNR and CDR2 is FQNEAQ in the germline V gene (reference sequence). V gave up 1 base and J gave up 8 bases, with 13 bases separating them. The CDR3 has 14 amino acids. The CDR3 DNA reads TGTGCCAGCAGCTTAGTCGGGGCGATCGTTACGCAGTATTTT. Protein sequence: CASSLVGAIVTQYF. The full variable domain, its missing parts supplied by reference TRBV7-9 and TRBJ2-3, is DTGVSQNPRHKITKRGQNVTFRCDPISEHNRLYWYRQTLGQGPEFLTYFQNEAQLEKSRLLSDRFSAERPKGSFSTLEIQRTEQGDSAMYLCASSLVGAIVTQYFGPGTRLTVL.

This clonotype was seen only a few times. The chain carries TRBV5-1 and TRBJ2-7, with a possible D match to TRBD1 (6 bases). The CDR3 is 15 amino acids. Trimming shortened V by 0 bases and J by 1 base, and 11 bases separated the two germline ends. The germline V gene has CDR1 SGHRS and CDR2 YFSETQ. The CDR3: CASSLEVGASYEQYF. The CDR3, as DNA: TGCGCCAGCAGCTTGGAGGTGGGGGCTTCCTACGAGCAGTACTTC.

A few counts support this clonotype. This chain joins TRBV7-8 and TRBJ2-7, with 10 bases matching TRBD2. Germline assignment: CDR1 SGHVS and CDR2 FQNEAQ. V dropped 5 bases and J dropped 2; count of bases not matched to a gene: 18. The CDR3 length is 19 residues. The CDR3 region has the DNA TGTGCCAGCAGCCCTACCGCCGGACTAGCGGAAACCACACCCTACGAGCAGTACTTC. Its translation: CASSPTAGLAETTPYEQYF.

This clonotype was detected many times. The gene calls are TRBV4-3 and TRBJ2-5; D unresolved. V lost 1 base and J 1 base, leaving 4 bases between the germline ends. CDR1 is LGHNA and CDR2 is YSLEER in the germline V gene. The CDR3 consists of 13 residues. Written as DNA, the CDR3 is TGCGCCAGCAGCCAAGTTGTCCAAGAGACCCAGTACTTC. Protein: CASSQVVQETQYF.

This clonotype was detected a few times. V gene TRBV4-1 combines with J gene TRBJ2-7; 8 nucleotides agree with TRBD1. CDR1 is MGHRA and CDR2 is YSYEKL in the germline V gene. CDR3 length equals 15 residues. V dropped 2 bases and J dropped 4; count of bases not matched to a gene: 7. In nucleotides, the CDR3 is TGCGCCAGCAGCCAAACCGGACAGGGAGAGTACGAGCAGTACTTC. Translation gives CASSQTGQGEYEQYF.

This clonotype has only a few counts. The rearrangement uses TRBV28 and TRBJ2-5, with a weak D call TRBD1 (7 bases). V lost 4 bases to trimming and J lost 6 bases, with 18 bases between them. The germline V gene has CDR1 MDHEN and CDR2 SYDVKM. This CDR3 is built from 15 residues. The CDR3 is CASSSRGTVGQTQYF. In DNA form, the CDR3 reads TGTGCCAGCAGTTCACGCGGGACAGTAGGGCAGACCCAGTACTTC.

V and J are TRBV7-2 and TRBJ2-7; weak D call: TRBD1 (6 bases). Germline CDR1 and CDR2: SGHTA and FQGNSA. Trimming shortened V by 1 base and J by 3 bases, and 13 bases separated the two germline ends. This CDR3 comprises 15 residues. CDR3 sequence (DNA): TGTGCCAGCAGCTTAGGGGGACACCCAGGCTACGAGCAGTACTTC. Translating gives CASSLGGHPGYEQYF.

This chain uses TRBV5-1 with TRBJ1-2, with TRBD1 matching over 10 bases. The CDR3 runs 16 residues. Germline V gives CDR1 SGHRS, CDR2 YFSETQ. J gave up 8 bases and V 4 bases, and 14 bases lay outside the gene matches. CDR3 sequence reads: CASSPDPGTGARGYTF. Here the CDR3 DNA reads TGCGCCAGCAGCCCAGATCCCGGGACAGGGGCCCGAGGCTACACCTTC.

This clonotype appeared many times. This chain links TRBV7-8 with TRBJ2-5, with 9 bases lining up with TRBD2. Looked up from germline, CDR1 is SGHVS and CDR2 is FQNEAQ. The trim removed 6 bases at V and 2 bases at J, leaving 4 bases unmatched. The CDR3 has 14 amino acids. CDR3 loop: CASSSGLAQETQYF. Here the CDR3 DNA reads TGTGCCAGCAGTTCTGGACTAGCGCAAGAGACCCAGTACTTC. The entire variable domain, with the rest obtained from reference TRBV7-8 and TRBJ2-5, is as follows: GAGVSQSPRYKVAKRGQDVALRCDPISGHVSLFWYQQALGQGPEFLTYFQNEAQLDKSGLPSDRFFAERPEGSVSTLKIQRTQQEDSAVYLCASSSGLAQETQYFGPGTRLLVL.

The chain links TRBV29-1 to TRBJ2-1; D perhaps matches TRBD1 (5 bases). There are 14 residues in the CDR3. Germline V gives CDR1 SQVTM, CDR2 ANQGSEA. V lost 2 bases, J lost 3 bases, and 11 bases lay in between. The CDR3 loop is CSVEMQGYYNEQFF. CDR3 bases: TGCAGCGTTGAAATGCAGGGATACTACAATGAGCAGTTCTTC.

This clonotype was found a few times. This chain links TRBV6-4 with TRBJ1-1, with D hard to call. V was cut by 4 bases and J by 0 bases, with 9 bases left in between. Germline assignment: CDR1 MRHNA and CDR2 SNTAGT. The CDR3 extends over 14 amino acids. The chain's CDR3 is CASSVNSLNTEAFF. CDR3 DNA: TGTGCCAGCAGTGTGAACAGCCTGAACACTGAAGCTTTCTTT.

The V call is TRBV6-1, the J call TRBJ2-3; no definite D call. This CDR3 spans 11 amino acids. Germline CDR1 is MNHNS and CDR2 is SASEGT. Trimming stripped 6 bases from V and 5 bases from J, with 6 bases between. CDR3 in amino acids: CASSEVDTQYF. The CDR3 bases are TGTGCCAGCAGCGAGGTAGATACGCAGTATTTT.

This clonotype came up a few times. The chain recombines TRBV7-9 with TRBJ2-1, with 10 bases fitting TRBD2. The V and J ends lost 4 bases and 0 bases, in that order; junction bases with no gene match: 3. CDR3 length: 16 amino acids. Germline CDR1 reads SEHNR; CDR2 reads FQNEAQ (reference sequence). The chain's CDR3 is CASSYGLADSYNEQFF. As DNA, the CDR3 is TGTGCCAGCAGCTACGGACTAGCGGACTCCTACAATGAGCAGTTCTTC.

The genes are TRBV12-5 and TRBJ2-7; TRBD2 might be the D (6 bases). Trimming shortened V by 8 bases and J by 3 bases, and 17 bases separated the two germline ends. The CDR3 sequence is 14 residues long. Germline V gene sequence: CDR1 LGHNT, CDR2 FRNRAP. The CDR3 region is CASTWDGSGYEQYF. CDR3 DNA: TGTGCTAGTACCTGGGACGGGAGTGGCTACGAGCAGTACTTC.